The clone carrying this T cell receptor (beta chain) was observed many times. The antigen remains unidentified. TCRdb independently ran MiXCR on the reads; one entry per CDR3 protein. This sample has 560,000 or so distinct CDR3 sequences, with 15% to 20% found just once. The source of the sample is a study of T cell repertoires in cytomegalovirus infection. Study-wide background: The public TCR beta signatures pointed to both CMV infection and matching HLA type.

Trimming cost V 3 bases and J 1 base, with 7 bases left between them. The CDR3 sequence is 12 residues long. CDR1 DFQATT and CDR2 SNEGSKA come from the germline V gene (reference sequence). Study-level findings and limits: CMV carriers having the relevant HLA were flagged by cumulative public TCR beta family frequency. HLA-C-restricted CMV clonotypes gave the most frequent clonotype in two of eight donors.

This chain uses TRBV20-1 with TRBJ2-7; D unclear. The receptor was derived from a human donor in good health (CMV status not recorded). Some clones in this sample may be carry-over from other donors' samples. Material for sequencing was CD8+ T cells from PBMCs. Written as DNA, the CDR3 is TGCAGTGCTAGTCGTCTATCCTACGAGCAGTACTTC. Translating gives CSASRLSYEQYF.